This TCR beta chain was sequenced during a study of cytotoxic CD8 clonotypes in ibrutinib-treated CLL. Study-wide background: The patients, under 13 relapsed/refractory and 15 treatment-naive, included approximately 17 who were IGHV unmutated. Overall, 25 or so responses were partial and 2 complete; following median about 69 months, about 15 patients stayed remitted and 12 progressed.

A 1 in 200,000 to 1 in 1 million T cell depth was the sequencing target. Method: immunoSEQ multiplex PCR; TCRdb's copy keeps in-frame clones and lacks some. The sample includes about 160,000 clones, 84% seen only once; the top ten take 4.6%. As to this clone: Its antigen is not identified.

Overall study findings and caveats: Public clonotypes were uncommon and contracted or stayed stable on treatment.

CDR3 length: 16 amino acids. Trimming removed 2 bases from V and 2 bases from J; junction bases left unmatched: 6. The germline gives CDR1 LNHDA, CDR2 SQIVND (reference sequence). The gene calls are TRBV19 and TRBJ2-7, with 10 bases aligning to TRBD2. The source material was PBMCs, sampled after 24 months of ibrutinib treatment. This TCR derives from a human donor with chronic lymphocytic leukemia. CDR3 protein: CASSISGTSATYEQYF. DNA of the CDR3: TGTGCCAGTAGTATATCCGGGACTAGCGCGACCTACGAGCAGTACTTC.